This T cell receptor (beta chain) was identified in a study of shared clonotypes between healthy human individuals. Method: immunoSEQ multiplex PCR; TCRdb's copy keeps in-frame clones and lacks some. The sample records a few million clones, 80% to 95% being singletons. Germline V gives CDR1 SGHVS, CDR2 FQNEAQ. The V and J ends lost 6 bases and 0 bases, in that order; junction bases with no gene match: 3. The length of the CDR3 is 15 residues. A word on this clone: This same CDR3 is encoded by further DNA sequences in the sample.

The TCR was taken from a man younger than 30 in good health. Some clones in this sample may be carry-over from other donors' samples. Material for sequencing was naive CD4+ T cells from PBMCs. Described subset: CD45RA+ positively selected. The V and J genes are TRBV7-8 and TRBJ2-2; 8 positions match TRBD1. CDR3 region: CASSLGQANTGELFF. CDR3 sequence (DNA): TGTGCCAGCAGTTTGGGACAGGCGAACACCGGGGAGCTGTTTTTT.